What follows are 9 T cell receptor beta chains derived from one specimen sequenced in a study of T cells in Graves' hyperthyroidism and ophthalmopathy. It was RNA transcripts that yielded the amplified TCR beta CDR3 regions. First-round RT-PCR of the TCR CDR3 relied on the HTBI primer set. TCRdb processed the multiplex PCR reads anew with MiXCR; each CDR3 protein has one entry. This table holds hundreds of thousands of distinct CDR3 sequences, around 16% found once. The sequenced sample was blood. The receptor source for this set is a woman under 30 with Graves' hyperthyroidism.

The rearrangement joins TRBV6-1 to TRBJ1-3, with D tentatively TRBD1 (5 bases). The V end lost 8 bases, the J end lost 2 bases, and 16 bases lay between the germline ends. Germline CDR1 and CDR2: MNHNS and SASEGT. The CDR3 contains 15 residues. The CDR3 reads CASRAGKIPGNTIYF. In DNA form, the CDR3 reads TGTGCCAGCCGGGCAGGGAAGATTCCTGGAAACACCATATATTTT.

This clonotype was detected many times. The rearrangement joins TRBV6-1 to TRBJ2-7; 11 bases fit TRBD1. Losses at the gene ends were 6 bases for V and 7 bases for J; bases not matched to a gene: 11. This CDR3 region has 15 residues. Germline CDR1 is MNHNS and CDR2 is SASEGT. The CDR3 DNA follows: TGTGCCAGCAGCCACCTAAAGGGGACAGGGGGAGAGCAGTACTTC. Translation: CASSHLKGTGGEQYF.

This clonotype was observed a handful of times. CDR3 in amino acids: CASSRTGALRFPTGELFF. CDR3 nucleotides: TGTGCCAGCAGCCGCACAGGGGCCCTGAGATTTCCGACCGGGGAGCTGTTTTTT. The V and J genes are TRBV7-3 and TRBJ2-2, with 7 bases lining up with TRBD1. CDR1 is SGHTA, CDR2 FQGTGA, per germline. The CDR3 has 18 amino acids. V was pared by 5 bases and J by 5 bases, with 17 bases of the junction left unmatched.

The rearrangement uses TRBV18 and TRBJ1-5; D remains unclear. In germline, CDR1 is KGHSH, CDR2 LQKENI. CDR3 size: 17 residues. V was clipped by 8 bases and J by 3 bases, with 23 bases between them. CDR3 in amino acids: CASSQLSRRDTNQPQHF. The CDR3 DNA follows: TGTGCCAGCAGCCAATTGAGCAGGCGTGACACCAATCAGCCCCAGCATTTT.

This chain uses TRBV6-1 with TRBJ1-1, with D possibly being TRBD1 (5 bases). The CDR3 length is 16 residues. Trimming pared 2 bases from V and 2 bases from J, leaving 15 bases between. Germline CDR1 is MNHNS and CDR2 is SASEGT. This CDR3 reads CASSEWGQGSNTEAFF. For the CDR3, the DNA is TGTGCCAGCAGTGAATGGGGTCAGGGTAGCAACACTGAAGCTTTCTTT.

This clonotype came up many times. V and J are TRBV24-1 and TRBJ1-2; 8 nucleotides agree with TRBD1. Looked up from germline, CDR1 is KGHDR and CDR2 is SFDVKD. The V gene end was trimmed by 4 bases and the J gene end by 5 bases; junction bases not matched to a gene: 5. This CDR3 comprises 14 residues. The CDR3 spells CATSDADRDYGYTF. In nucleotides, the CDR3 is TGTGCCACCAGTGACGCGGACAGGGATTATGGCTACACCTTC.

This clonotype was detected many times. J is TRBJ2-2 and V is TRBV7-2; D gene unclear. Germline CDR1 is SGHTA and CDR2 is FQGNSA. V dropped 5 bases and J dropped 7 bases, with 11 bases sitting between them. The CDR3 length is 13 residues. The DNA of the CDR3 is TGTGCCAGCAGCCCCCGAGCGAACGGGGAGCTGTTTTTT. Amino acids: CASSPRANGELFF.

This clonotype was detected a few times. The chain carries TRBV7-2 and TRBJ2-3; 7 bases line up with TRBD2. CDR3 length: 15 residues. Per germline, CDR1 SGHTA and CDR2 FQGNSA. The trim removed 3 bases at V and 1 base at J, leaving 4 bases unmatched. The CDR3 loop reads CASSFSGWGTDTQYF. In DNA, the CDR3 is TGTGCCAGCAGCTTTAGCGGGTGGGGCACAGATACGCAGTATTTT.

CDR3 region: CASRSSWTKSEKLFF. DNA of the CDR3: TGTGCCAGCAGGTCGTCATGGACTAAGAGTGAAAAACTGTTTTTT. The chain has TRBV6-1 and TRBJ1-4, with unresolved D. V was cut by 6 bases and J by 7 bases, with 18 bases left in between. The length of the CDR3 is 15 residues. Germline values: CDR1 MNHNS, CDR2 SASEGT.